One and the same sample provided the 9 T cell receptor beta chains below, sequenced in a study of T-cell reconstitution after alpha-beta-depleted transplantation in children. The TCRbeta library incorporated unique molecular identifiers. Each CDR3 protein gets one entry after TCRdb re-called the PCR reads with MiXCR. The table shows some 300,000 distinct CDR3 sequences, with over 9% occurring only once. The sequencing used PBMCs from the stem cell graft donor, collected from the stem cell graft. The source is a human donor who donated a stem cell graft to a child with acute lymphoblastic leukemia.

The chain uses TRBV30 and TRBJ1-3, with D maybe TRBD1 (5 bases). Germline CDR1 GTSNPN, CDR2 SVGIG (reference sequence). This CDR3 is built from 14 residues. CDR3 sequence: CALKLGLSGNTIYF. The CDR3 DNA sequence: TGTGCTTTAAAACTGGGACTCTCTGGAAACACCATATATTTT.

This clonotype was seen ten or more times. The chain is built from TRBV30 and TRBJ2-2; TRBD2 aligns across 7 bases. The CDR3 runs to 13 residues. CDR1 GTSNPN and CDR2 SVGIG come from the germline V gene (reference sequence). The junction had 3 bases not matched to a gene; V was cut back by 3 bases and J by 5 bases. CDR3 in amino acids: CAWSYSGTGELFF. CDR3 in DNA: TGTGCCTGGAGCTATAGCGGGACCGGGGAGCTGTTTTTT.

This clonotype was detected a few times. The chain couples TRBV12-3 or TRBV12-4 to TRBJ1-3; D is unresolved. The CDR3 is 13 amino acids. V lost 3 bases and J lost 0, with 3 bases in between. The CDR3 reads CASSFRSGNTIYF. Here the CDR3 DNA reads TGTGCCAGCAGTTTCCGCTCTGGAAACACCATATATTTT.

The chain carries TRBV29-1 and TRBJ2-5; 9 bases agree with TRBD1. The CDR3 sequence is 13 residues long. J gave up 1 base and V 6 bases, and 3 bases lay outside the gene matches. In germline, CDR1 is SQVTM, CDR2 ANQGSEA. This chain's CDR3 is CSVMTGGQETQYF. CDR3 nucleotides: TGCAGCGTCATGACAGGGGGCCAAGAGACCCAGTACTTC. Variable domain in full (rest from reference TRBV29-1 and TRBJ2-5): SAVISQKPSRDICQRGTSLTIQCQVDSQVTMMFWYRQQPGQSLTLIATANQGSEATYESGFVIDKFPISRPNLTFSTLTVSNMSPEDSSIYLCSVMTGGQETQYFGPGTRLLVL.

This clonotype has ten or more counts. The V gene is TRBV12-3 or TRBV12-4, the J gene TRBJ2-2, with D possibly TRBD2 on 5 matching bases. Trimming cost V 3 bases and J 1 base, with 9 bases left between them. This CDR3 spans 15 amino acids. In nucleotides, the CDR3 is TGTGCCAGCAGTTTGGTCGCGGGGAACACCGGGGAGCTGTTTTTT. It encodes CASSLVAGNTGELFF.

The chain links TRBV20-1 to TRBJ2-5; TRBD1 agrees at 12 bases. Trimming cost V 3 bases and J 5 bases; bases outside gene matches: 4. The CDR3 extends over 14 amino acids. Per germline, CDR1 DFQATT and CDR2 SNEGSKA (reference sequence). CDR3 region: CSASGDRGLETQYF. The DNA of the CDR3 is TGCAGTGCTAGCGGGGACAGGGGGCTGGAGACCCAGTACTTC.

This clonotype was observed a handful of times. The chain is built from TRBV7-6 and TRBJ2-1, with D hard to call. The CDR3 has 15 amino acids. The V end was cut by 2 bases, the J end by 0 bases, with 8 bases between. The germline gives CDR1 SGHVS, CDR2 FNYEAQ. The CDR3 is CASSLSKSSYNEQFF. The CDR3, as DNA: TGTGCCAGCAGCTTAAGTAAGAGCTCCTACAATGAGCAGTTCTTC.

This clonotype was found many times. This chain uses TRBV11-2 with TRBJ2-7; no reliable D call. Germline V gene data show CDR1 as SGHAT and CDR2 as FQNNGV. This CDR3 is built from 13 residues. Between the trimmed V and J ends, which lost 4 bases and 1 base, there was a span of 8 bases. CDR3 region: CASSSPWSYEQYF. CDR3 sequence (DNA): TGTGCCAGCAGCTCTCCTTGGTCCTACGAGCAGTACTTC. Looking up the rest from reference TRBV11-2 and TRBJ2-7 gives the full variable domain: EAGVAQSPRYKIIEKRQSVAFWCNPISGHATLYWYQQILGQGPKLLIQFQNNGVVDDSQLPKDRFSAERLKGVDSTLKIQPAKLEDSAVYLCASSSPWSYEQYFGPGTRLTVT.

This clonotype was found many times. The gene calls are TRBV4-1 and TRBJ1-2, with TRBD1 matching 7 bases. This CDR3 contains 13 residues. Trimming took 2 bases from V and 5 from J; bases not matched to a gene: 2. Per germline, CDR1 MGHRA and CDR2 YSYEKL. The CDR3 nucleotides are TGCGCCAGCAGCCAACAGGGGGGTTATGGCTACACCTTC. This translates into CASSQQGGYGYTF.